This is a list of T cell receptor beta chains from one sample in a study of shared clonotypes between healthy human individuals. Assay: immunoSEQ multiplex PCR; the TCRdb copy retains only in-frame clones and omits some. Of about 2.3 million clones listed, 93% are singletons. Sequencing used naive CD4+ T cells from PBMCs. The receptors originated from a man younger than 30 in good health. Some clones in this sample may be carry-over from other donors' samples. Each CDR3 is given without its conserved first and last residue. The order of the fields is D gene, V gene, CDR3 protein. The D gene is left open where the match is weak.

D: .; V: TRBV9; CDR3: ASSVANRNYGYT
D: .; V: TRBV28; CDR3: AARRGQRGVRLLNTGELF
D: .; V: TRBV29-1; CDR3: SVAGAGNQPQH
D: TRBD2; V: TRBV2; CDR3: ASGGEGYEQY
D: .; V: TRBV6-1; CDR3: ASRRDLARAEAF
D: .; V: TRBV11-2; CDR3: ASSPNRDEQF
D: .; V: TRBV14; CDR3: ASSQAGTPPEQY
D: .; V: TRBV5-1; CDR3: ASSQNTGELF
D: TRBD1; V: TRBV5-1; CDR3: ASSVTGTGGEKLF
D: TRBD1; V: TRBV6-6; CDR3: ASSDPGQGNEQY
D: TRBD2; V: TRBV7-3; CDR3: ASSLTGGVSSTDTQY
D: TRBD2; V: TRBV11-2; CDR3: ASSFSAGLSYEQY
D: .; V: TRBV7-9; CDR3: ASSLSLAFAKNIQY
D: TRBD1; V: TRBV7-9; CDR3: ASSEQGASGANVLT
D: .; V: TRBV15; CDR3: ATSRDLGSFNEKLF
D: .; V: TRBV7-9; CDR3: ASRPSPDVGNTIY
D: TRBD1; V: TRBV9; CDR3: ASSDRGYSGNTIY
D: .; V: TRBV7-3; CDR3: ASSPGLGAYEQY
D: .; V: TRBV7-8; CDR3: ASSLAIGTDTQY
D: .; V: TRBV2; CDR3: ASRQTHITQY
D: .; V: TRBV30; CDR3: AWSGPGLDLYEQY
D: .; V: TRBV18; CDR3: ASSPLAEHNEKLF
D: .; V: TRBV5-1; CDR3: ASSLTTDTQY
D: .; V: TRBV10-3; CDR3: AISPTRNSNQPQH